The next 23 T cell receptor beta chains were all read from a single sample in a study of T cell changes during pregnancy in multiple sclerosis. TCRdb's copy holds only in-frame clones and misses some; the assay was immunoSEQ multiplex PCR. The table lists 35,000 to 45,000 clones, about 85% of them singletons. The specimen was CD4+ T cells from peripheral blood mononuclear cells, collected after pregnancy. Receptors originate from a female donor with multiple sclerosis, enrolled in a pregnancy study.

The CDR3, as DNA: TGTGCCAGCAGCTTAGTACCCCACCGGACAGGGGCCAACAATGAGCAGTTCTTC. It yields the protein CASSLVPHRTGANNEQFF. The chain is built from TRBV7-2 and TRBJ2-1; 9 nucleotides line up with TRBD1. V trimming: 1 base; J trimming: 5 bases; junction bases outside the gene matches: 12. The CDR3 consists of 18 residues. In germline, CDR1 is SGHTA, CDR2 FQGNSA.

The J gene is TRBJ2-1, the V gene TRBV6-5, with 12 positions matching TRBD2. The CDR3 covers 15 residues. Unmatched junction bases numbered 2, after V lost 2 bases and J lost 6 bases. Germline assignment: CDR1 MNHEY and CDR2 SVGAGI. The DNA for the CDR3 is TGTGCCAGCAGTTACGGACTAGCGGGGAGCAATGAGCAGTTCTTC. Translated: CASSYGLAGSNEQFF.

V gene TRBV7-9 combines with J gene TRBJ1-1, with a tentative D call TRBD1 (6 bases). This CDR3 contains 17 residues. Germline CDR1 and CDR2: SEHNR and FQNEAQ (reference sequence). V shed 5 bases and J shed 5 bases, with 24 bases lying between them. CDR3 DNA sequence: TGTGCCAGCAGCCAGACAGGCCTTAAGGGGAATTGGACTGAAGCTTTCTTT. Translated: CASSQTGLKGNWTEAFF.

The chain joins TRBV18 to TRBJ1-6, with TRBD1 matching over 8 bases. With 3 bases clipped from V and 8 bases from J, the junction kept 6 bases outside the gene matches. Per the germline V gene, CDR1 is KGHSH and CDR2 is LQKENI. The CDR3 covers 15 residues. The CDR3: CASSPNGQGDSPLHF. The CDR3 region has the DNA TGTGCCAGCTCACCTAATGGACAGGGAGATTCACCCCTCCACTTT.

V gene TRBV18 combines with J gene TRBJ1-6; no definite D call. Germline-derived CDR1 and CDR2 are KGHSH and LQKENI. The CDR3 is made up of 14 amino acids. Trimming removed 2 bases at V and 9 bases at J, with 11 bases between. The CDR3 loop reads CASSPGLEGSPLHF. Here the CDR3 DNA reads TGTGCCAGCTCACCAGGGCTGGAGGGTTCACCCCTCCACTTT.

This clone was recorded only once. CDR3 loop: CASSLAQGVLGYTF. The CDR3 region has the DNA TGCGCCAGCAGCTTGGCCCAGGGGGTCCTAGGCTACACCTTC. The chain recombines TRBV5-1 with TRBJ1-2, with 7 bases that match TRBD1. V shed 0 bases and J 8 bases; nucleotides not matched to a gene: 7. From germline, CDR1 is SGHRS and CDR2 YFSETQ. This CDR3 spans 14 amino acids.

V is TRBV5-6 and J is TRBJ2-2, with D hard to call. The CDR3 loop spans 16 amino acids. V dropped 0 bases and J dropped 1 base, with 10 bases sitting between them. Germline loops: CDR1 SGHDT, CDR2 YYEEEE. CDR3 nucleotide sequence: TGTGCCAGCAGCTTGGGTGGCCGTCAGAACACCGGGGAGCTGTTTTTT. The encoded protein is CASSLGGRQNTGELFF. Filled out from reference TRBV5-6 and TRBJ2-2, the complete variable domain reads DAGVTQSPTHLIKTRGQQVTLRCSPKSGHDTVSWYQQALGQGPQFIFQYYEEEERQRGNFPDRFSGHQFPNYSSELNVNALLLGDSALYLCASSLGGRQNTGELFFGEGSRLTVL.

The chain carries TRBV5-4 and TRBJ2-3; D uncertain. V was shortened by 0 bases and J by 9 bases, with 11 bases between the two germline ends. The CDR3 contains 13 residues. Germline CDR1 and CDR2: SGHNT and YYREEE (reference sequence). CDR3 sequence: CASSLAASETQYF. The DNA for the CDR3 is TGTGCCAGCAGCTTGGCGGCTTCGGAGACGCAGTATTTT.

V usage is TRBV5-3 and J usage is TRBJ1-5; 7 nucleotides agree with TRBD1. TRBV5-3 is annotated as an ORF whose role is uncertain. There are 17 residues in the CDR3. V shed 0 bases and J 0 bases; nucleotides not matched to a gene: 6. DNA of the CDR3: TGTGCCAGAAGCTTGGCTTGGGGACAGTGTAGCAATCAGCCCCAGCATTTT. This codes for CARSLAWGQCSNQPQHF.

J is TRBJ1-1 and V is TRBV11-1; D unclear. There are 13 residues in the CDR3. Germline CDR1 is SGHAT and CDR2 is FQDESV (reference sequence). Trimming took 4 bases from V and 1 from J, leaving 7 bases between them. The CDR3 DNA is TGTGCCAGCAGCTCCCGGAGGAACACTGAAGCTTTCTTT. Translated: CASSSRRNTEAFF.

V gene TRBV7-9 combines with J gene TRBJ2-1; TRBD2 might be the D (7 bases). The CDR3 loop spans 13 amino acids. Germline-derived CDR1 and CDR2 are SEHNR and FQNEAQ (reference sequence). The CDR3: CAGGGSMDNEQFF. Written as DNA, the CDR3 is TGTGCAGGGGGGGGTTCTATGGACAATGAGCAGTTCTTC.

The rearrangement joins TRBV6-6 to TRBJ2-5; 7 bases match TRBD1. The CDR3 consists of 15 residues. Per the germline V gene, CDR1 is MNHNY and CDR2 is SVGAGI (reference sequence). V gave up 1 base and J gave up 1 base; unmatched junction bases: 3. For the CDR3, the DNA is TGTGCCAGCAGTTACTTCGGGGACAGCCAAGAGACCCAGTACTTC. It yields the protein CASSYFGDSQETQYF.

For the CDR3, the DNA is TGTGCCAGCGGGTTACAGGGGTGGGCCGGGGAGCTGTTTTTT. It yields the protein CASGLQGWAGELFF. The J gene is TRBJ2-2, the V gene TRBV2; 7 bases are shared with TRBD1. J lost 6 bases, V lost 8 bases, and 9 bases had no gene match. Germline CDR1 and CDR2: SNHLY and FYNNEI. This CDR3 has 14 amino acids.

This chain connects TRBV15 to TRBJ1-3; perhaps TRBD1 as D (6 bases). V dropped 1 base and J dropped 4 bases, with 11 bases sitting between them. Germline CDR1 reads LNHNV; CDR2 reads YYDKDF (reference sequence). The CDR3 length is 15 residues. CDR3 sequence: CATSRGTGTGNTIYF. CDR3 coding DNA: TGTGCCACCAGCAGAGGCACAGGGACCGGAAACACCATATATTTT.

J is TRBJ2-7 and V is TRBV11-2, with D possibly matching TRBD1 (5 bases). The CDR3 is 15 amino acids. CDR1 is SGHAT, CDR2 FQNNGV, per germline. The ends were cut back, 0 bases at V and 4 bases at J, with 13 bases in the middle. CDR3 sequence (DNA): TGTGCCAGCAGCTTAGATCTAGGGGTAGGGTACGAGCAGTACTTC. Protein sequence: CASSLDLGVGYEQYF.

This chain uses TRBV7-2 with TRBJ1-6; no firm D call. Trimming removed 7 bases at V and 8 bases at J, with 15 bases between. CDR1 SGHTA and CDR2 FQGNSA come from the germline V gene. This CDR3 is 14 amino acids long. The CDR3 coding sequence is TGTGCCAGCACCTTCCGGGGATCCGATTCACCCCTCCACTTT. It encodes CASTFRGSDSPLHF.

This clone has only a few counts. The chain carries TRBV6-5 and TRBJ1-2; TRBD1 matches 7 bases. This CDR3 has 15 amino acids. Germline trimming cut 6 bases from V and 4 bases from J; bases unmatched to any gene: 11. The germline gives CDR1 MNHEY, CDR2 SVGAGI. The CDR3 nucleotides are TGTGCCAGCAGCCCCGGGGTGGGACAGAGCTATGGCTACACCTTC. Amino acids: CASSPGVGQSYGYTF.

This clone came up once. The chain has TRBV5-1 and TRBJ2-6; D is possibly TRBD1 (6 bases). Trimming removed 4 bases at V and 0 bases at J, with 14 bases between. The CDR3 runs 17 residues. The V gene's germline CDR1 is SGHRS and CDR2 YFSETQ. Written as DNA, the CDR3 is TGCGCCAGCAGCAGTACCAGGGGCATCTCTGGGGCCAACGTCCTGACTTTC. Its translation is CASSSTRGISGANVLTF. Drawing the rest from reference TRBV5-1 and TRBJ2-6, the complete variable domain is KAGVTQTPRYLIKTRGQQVTLSCSPISGHRSVSWYQQTPGQGLQFLFEYFSETQRNKGNFPGRFSGRQFSNSRSEMNVSTLELGDSALYLCASSSTRGISGANVLTFGAGSRLTVL.

A remark on this clone: A junction boundary mismatches the germline segment, possibly from a read error. The chain has TRBV7-7 and TRBJ2-1; a weak D match, TRBD2 (6 bases). The CDR3 extends over 14 amino acids. Germline-derived CDR1 and CDR2 are SSHAT and FNYEAQ (reference sequence). CDR3 in DNA: TGTGCTAGCAGCCGACAAACGATGGAGGGTGAGCAGTTCTTC. This codes for CASSRQTMEGEQFF.

This clone was counted between two and nine times. This chain links TRBV5-1 with TRBJ2-1; 7 nucleotides match TRBD2. Trimming at V came to 7 bases and at J to 0 bases, leaving 4 bases not matched to a gene. This CDR3 is built from 14 residues. The germline V gene encodes CDR1 SGHRS and CDR2 YFSETQ. The CDR3 region is CASRGVYSYNEQFF. CDR3 sequence (DNA): TGCGCCAGCCGGGGGGTTTACTCCTACAATGAGCAGTTCTTC. Using reference TRBV5-1 and TRBJ2-1 for the parts outside the CDR3, the full variable domain is KAGVTQTPRYLIKTRGQQVTLSCSPISGHRSVSWYQQTPGQGLQFLFEYFSETQRNKGNFPGRFSGRQFSNSRSEMNVSTLELGDSALYLCASRGVYSYNEQFFGPGTRLTVL.

This clone was detected once. The CDR3 reads CASSLRTGSGSPLHF. The CDR3 DNA reads as TGCGCCAGCAGCCTGAGGACAGGGTCGGGTTCACCCCTCCACTTT. This chain joins TRBV5-1 and TRBJ1-6, with 8 bases fitting TRBD1. CDR1 and CDR2 from the germline V gene are SGHRS and YFSETQ. V lost 4 bases and J lost 9; bases outside the gene matches: 9. The CDR3 loop spans 15 amino acids.

This clone was observed a single time. The chain couples TRBV7-6 to TRBJ2-7, with D possibly being TRBD2 (5 bases). Trimming took 4 bases from V and 3 from J, leaving 13 bases between them. Germline V gene data show CDR1 as SGHVS and CDR2 as FNYEAQ. CDR3 length: 14 amino acids. The CDR3 DNA reads TGTGCCAGCAGCTACCGGACGGGGAACTACGAGCAGTACTTC. Translating gives CASSYRTGNYEQYF.

The chain has TRBV30 and TRBJ1-1; unclear D gene. CDR3 length: 14 amino acids. Trimming took 4 bases from V and 1 from J, leaving 13 bases between them. Germline V gene lookup returns CDR1 GTSNPN and CDR2 SVGIG (reference sequence). The CDR3: CAWKYSSRNTEAFF. The CDR3 DNA reads as TGTGCCTGGAAATACAGCAGCAGGAACACTGAAGCTTTCTTT.